The 30 T cell receptor beta chains given below trace back to one sample, sequenced in a study of OX40 agonist ivuxolimab in advanced cancers. Repertoires were generated with immunoSEQ multiplex PCR, while TCRdb's copy carries only in-frame clones and drops some. The table lists about 12,000 clones, around 67% of them singletons. Sequences were derived from CD4+ or CD8+ T cells sorted from blood, sampled in a trial of the OX40 agonist ivuxolimab. These receptors originate from an adult with an advanced solid tumor such as melanoma, head and neck, liver or kidney cancer.

CDR3: CASSIAGGPNEQFF. The CDR3 nucleotides are TGTGCCAGTAGTATAGCGGGAGGGCCCAATGAGCAGTTCTTC. The chain is built from TRBV19 and TRBJ2-1, with 8 bases aligning to TRBD2. Germline values: CDR1 LNHDA, CDR2 SQIVND (reference sequence). V lost 1 base, J lost 6 bases, and 2 bases stayed unmatched. This CDR3 is 14 amino acids long.

This chain links TRBV2 with TRBJ2-3; perhaps TRBD2 as D (7 bases). CDR3 size: 15 residues. Germline V CDR1 and CDR2: SNHLY, FYNNEI. Deletions cut 1 base from V and 2 bases from J, with 10 bases between. The CDR3 loop reads CASSEGGGPTDTQYF. CDR3 nucleotides: TGTGCCAGCAGTGAAGGCGGGGGCCCCACAGATACGCAGTATTTT.

This clone has more than one count but fewer than ten. The gene calls are TRBV2 and TRBJ1-2; D gene unclear. The CDR3 covers 12 residues. V was shortened by 5 bases and J by 8 bases, with 12 bases between the two germline ends. The germline V gene has CDR1 SNHLY and CDR2 FYNNEI. As DNA, the CDR3 is TGTGCCAGCAGTTCGGCCACGTTAGGCTACACCTTC. This translates into CASSSATLGYTF.

The rearrangement uses TRBV5-6 and TRBJ2-3, with D uncertain. Trimming took off 4 bases at V and 2 bases at J, with 8 bases between the two ends. CDR1 and CDR2 (germline): SGHDT, YYEEEE. This CDR3 is built from 13 residues. The CDR3 here is CASSPDPTDTQYF. In DNA, the CDR3 is TGTGCCAGCAGCCCGGACCCCACAGATACGCAGTATTTT.

This chain uses TRBV7-9 with TRBJ2-1; D gene uncertain. The CDR3 consists of 12 residues. Per the germline V gene, CDR1 is SEHNR and CDR2 is FQNEAQ (reference sequence). Trimming removed 4 bases at V and 4 bases at J, with 5 bases between. The CDR3 loop is CASSSQYNEQFF. The CDR3 DNA reads TGTGCCAGCAGCTCACAGTACAATGAGCAGTTCTTC.

A few counts support this clone. CDR3 in DNA: TGTGCCAGTAGTATGGGGACACTCGCTGGTGGCTACACCTTC. Translation: CASSMGTLAGGYTF. This sequence joins TRBV19 and TRBJ1-2; tentative D call: TRBD1 (6 bases). Per germline, CDR1 LNHDA and CDR2 SQIVND (reference sequence). This CDR3 contains 14 residues. V lost 3 bases and J 7 bases, leaving 15 bases between the germline ends.

The chain carries TRBV6-4 and TRBJ2-7; TRBD2 aligns across 11 bases. CDR3 length: 17 amino acids. In germline, CDR1 is MRHNA, CDR2 SNTAGT. The V gene end was trimmed by 7 bases and the J gene end by 0 bases; junction bases not matched to a gene: 11. CDR3 nucleotide sequence: TGTGCCAGCACGGGGACTAGCGGTCGACTGAGCTCCTACGAGCAGTACTTC. Amino acid sequence: CASTGTSGRLSSYEQYF.

The chain combines TRBV6-5 with TRBJ2-7, with D perhaps matching TRBD2 (6 bases). CDR1 and CDR2 from the germline V gene are MNHEY and SVGAGI. V was clipped by 5 bases and J by 3 bases, with 11 bases between them. The CDR3 has 13 amino acids. As DNA, the CDR3 is TGTGCCAGCAGTGCGGGACCAGACTACGAGCAGTACTTC. Amino acids: CASSAGPDYEQYF.

This chain links TRBV11-2 with TRBJ2-2; D not certain. CDR3 length: 13 amino acids. Trimming cost V 2 bases and J 6 bases, with 7 bases left between them. Germline V gene lookup returns CDR1 SGHAT and CDR2 FQNNGV. The CDR3 DNA is TGTGCCAGCAGCTTAACGGTGTCCGGGGAGCTGTTTTTT. Its protein product is CASSLTVSGELFF.

This sequence joins TRBV4-1 and TRBJ2-7; 10 positions match TRBD2. J was trimmed by 3 bases and V by 3 bases; bases with no gene match: 8. This CDR3 comprises 16 residues. The germline CDR1 and CDR2 sequences are MGHRA and YSYEKL. CDR3 bases: TGCGCCAGCAGCCAGTTCCTACTAGCGGGGATCTACGAGCAGTACTTC. As protein: CASSQFLLAGIYEQYF.

CDR3 in amino acids: CASGAWAGGDTQYF. Written as DNA, the CDR3 is TGTGCCAGCGGTGCTTGGGCTGGGGGAGATACGCAGTATTTT. This chain links TRBV5-4 with TRBJ2-3; D may be TRBD1 or TRBD2 (5 bases each). Trimming left V 7 bases short and J 5 bases short, with 17 bases between. This CDR3 is 14 amino acids long. Germline loops: CDR1 SGHNT, CDR2 YYREEE (reference sequence).

This chain joins TRBV6-6 and TRBJ1-2; TRBD1 is a possible D gene (5 bases). CDR1 is MNHNY and CDR2 is SVGAGI in the germline V gene (reference sequence). This CDR3 spans 15 amino acids. V was clipped by 5 bases and J by 4 bases, with 17 bases between them. The DNA for the CDR3 is TGTGCCAGCAGTACTAGAACAGGTCGGGCCTATGGCTACACCTTC. It specifies CASSTRTGRAYGYTF.

The chain combines TRBV4-3 with TRBJ2-7; weak D call: TRBD2 (7 bases). The V gene lost 3 bases and the J gene lost 8 bases, with 8 bases spanning the gap. Germline lookup yields CDR1 LGHNA and CDR2 YSLEER. The CDR3 has 11 amino acids. CDR3 protein: CASSQGGQQYF. In nucleotides, the CDR3 is TGCGCCAGCAGCCAGGGGGGGCAGCAGTACTTC.

This clone came up a few times. This chain connects TRBV11-3 to TRBJ1-1; the D gene is possibly TRBD1 (5 bases). Trimming removed 3 bases at V and 8 bases at J, with 13 bases between. The CDR3 contains 13 residues. Germline V gene data show CDR1 as SGHNT and CDR2 as YENEEA. The CDR3 is CASSFGSDREAFF. The DNA of the CDR3 is TGTGCCAGCAGCTTCGGTAGTGACAGAGAAGCTTTCTTT. The full variable domain, rest sourced from reference TRBV11-3 and TRBJ1-1, is EAGVVQSPRYKIIEKKQPVAFWCNPISGHNTLYWYLQNLGQGPELLIRYENEEAVDDSQLPKDRFSAERLKGVDSTLKIQPAELGDSAVYLCASSFGSDREAFFGQGTRLTVV.

This chain uses TRBV10-3 with TRBJ2-7, with D perhaps given as TRBD1 or TRBD2 (6 bases each). With 8 bases removed from V and 4 bases from J, the gap between germline ends came to 12 bases. The CDR3 extends over 12 amino acids. Germline V gene sequence: CDR1 ENHRY, CDR2 SYGVKD. CDR3 DNA: TGTGCCATCGGTGGAGGGGGGTACGAGCAGTACTTC. Translated: CAIGGGGYEQYF.

This clone has just a few counts. The chain couples TRBV27 to TRBJ1-2; the D is unclear. Trimming cost V 2 bases and J 4 bases, with 8 bases left between them. Germline CDR1 reads MNHEY; CDR2 reads SMNVEV (reference sequence). The CDR3 runs to 13 residues. Here the CDR3 reads CASSLLDGYGYTF. CDR3 nucleotide sequence: TGTGCCAGCAGTTTACTGGATGGCTATGGCTACACCTTC.

This rearrangement joins TRBV6-1 to TRBJ2-5; tentatively, D is TRBD1 or TRBD2 (5 bases each). The CDR3 length is 14 residues. Germline values: CDR1 MNHNS, CDR2 SASEGT. Trimming shortened V by 3 bases and J by 2 bases, and 10 bases separated the two germline ends. The CDR3 region has the DNA TGTGCCAGCAGTGAGGGGACGGATCAAGAGACCCAGTACTTC. This translates into CASSEGTDQETQYF.

The gene calls are TRBV7-9 and TRBJ2-3, with D unresolved. V lost 4 bases and J 5 bases, leaving 16 bases between the germline ends. This CDR3 has 15 amino acids. The germline V gene encodes CDR1 SEHNR and CDR2 FQNEAQ (reference sequence). CDR3 nucleotides: TGTGCCAGCAGCTCACGTGACCGATTAGTAGATACGCAGTATTTT. Amino acids: CASSSRDRLVDTQYF.

The chain is built from TRBV6-5 and TRBJ1-1, with 10 bases that match TRBD1. J lost 3 bases, V lost 10 bases, and 8 bases had no gene match. CDR3 size: 14 residues. From germline, CDR1 is MNHEY and CDR2 SVGAGI. CDR3 sequence: CATKSGTGDTEAFF. The CDR3, as DNA: TGTGCCACTAAGTCCGGGACAGGGGACACTGAAGCTTTCTTT.

This clone was recorded only once. This chain uses TRBV28 with TRBJ1-1, with 9 bases fitting TRBD1. CDR3 length equals 13 residues. Trimming took 6 bases from V and 3 from J; bases not matched to a gene: 2. The germline V gene encodes CDR1 MDHEN and CDR2 SYDVKM. CDR3: CASSRTGDTEAFF. In nucleotides, the CDR3 is TGTGCCAGCAGCAGGACAGGGGACACTGAAGCTTTCTTT.

This clone is large in the sample. J is TRBJ2-1 and V is TRBV5-1; TRBD2 matches at 8 bases. The CDR3 totals 14 residues. Trimming at V came to 1 base and at J to 6 bases, leaving 3 bases not matched to a gene. Germline V lookup: CDR1 SGHRS, CDR2 YFSETQ. The CDR3 DNA reads TGCGCCAGCAGCTTGCCCGGGACTAGCAATGAGCAGTTCTTC. This codes for CASSLPGTSNEQFF. The full variable domain, with the rest looked up from reference TRBV5-1 and TRBJ2-1, is KAGVTQTPRYLIKTRGQQVTLSCSPISGHRSVSWYQQTPGQGLQFLFEYFSETQRNKGNFPGRFSGRQFSNSRSEMNVSTLELGDSALYLCASSLPGTSNEQFFGPGTRLTVL.

V is TRBV4-1 and J is TRBJ2-5, with D unclear. The end of the DNA is better explained by TRBJ2-7, so the J call may be wrong. CDR3 length: 15 amino acids. Germline-derived CDR1 and CDR2 are MGHRA and YSYEKL. CDR3 DNA: TGCGCCAGCAGCCAAGTGGTCGCATCTCGTAACGAGCAGTACTTC. This codes for CASSQVVASRNEQYF.

The chain is built from TRBV28 and TRBJ1-5; no firm D call. The V end lost 4 bases, the J end lost 3 bases, and 1 base lay between the germline ends. Germline V CDR1 and CDR2: MDHEN, SYDVKM. The CDR3 runs 11 residues. Here the CDR3 reads CASSYNQPQHF. The CDR3 DNA reads as TGTGCCAGCAGTTACAATCAGCCCCAGCATTTT.

The chain uses TRBV7-6 and TRBJ1-2; D uncertain. Germline V gene lookup returns CDR1 SGHVS and CDR2 FNYEAQ. The CDR3 contains 13 residues. Trimming removed 4 bases at V and 8 bases at J, with 14 bases between. The DNA of the CDR3 is TGTGCCAGCAGCTCCGCTATGGGGAAAGGCTACACCTTC. It codes for CASSSAMGKGYTF.

This clone has a single count. The rearrangement links TRBV5-4 to TRBJ2-3, with D tentatively TRBD2 (6 bases). V was clipped by 5 bases and J by 3 bases, with 16 bases between them. This CDR3 spans 15 amino acids. Germline values: CDR1 SGHNT, CDR2 YYREEE (reference sequence). CDR3 protein: CASSQGPRGTDTQYF. CDR3 bases: TGTGCCAGCAGTCAGGGCCCCCGGGGGACAGATACGCAGTATTTT.

The gene calls are TRBV15 and TRBJ1-2; 9 bases match TRBD1. This CDR3 contains 16 residues. J lost 4 bases, V lost 3 bases, and 9 bases had no gene match. Per the germline V gene, CDR1 is LNHNV and CDR2 is YYDKDF (reference sequence). CDR3 protein: CATSRLGTGIAYGYTF. CDR3 DNA: TGTGCCACCAGCAGGCTAGGGACAGGGATTGCCTATGGCTACACCTTC.

The rearrangement joins TRBV4-3 to TRBJ1-1, with a tentative D call TRBD1 (5 bases). This CDR3 is built from 11 residues. Per germline, CDR1 LGHNA and CDR2 YSLEER. V was trimmed by 4 bases and J by 10 bases, leaving 10 bases between them. In DNA, the CDR3 is TGCGCCAGCAGCCCCGGTGGGACAGCTTTCTTT. Translating it yields CASSPGGTAFF.

The rearrangement joins TRBV5-1 to TRBJ2-3; TRBD2 agrees at 12 bases. The CDR3 is 16 amino acids. Germline V gene lookup returns CDR1 SGHRS and CDR2 YFSETQ. The ends lost 1 base at V and 4 bases at J; junction bases unmatched: 4. The CDR3 sequence: CASSLLLAGGSDTQYF. The CDR3 DNA reads TGCGCCAGCAGCTTGCTACTAGCGGGAGGTTCAGATACGCAGTATTTT.

The chain joins TRBV6-5 to TRBJ1-5; D call uncertain. CDR1 and CDR2 from the germline V gene are MNHEY and SVGAGI. V lost 5 bases, J lost 7 bases, and 15 bases lay in between. The CDR3 has 14 residues. In nucleotides, the CDR3 is TGTGCCAGCAGTCCGACGGGGTTGGGACAGCCCCAGCATTTT. Translated: CASSPTGLGQPQHF.

The rearrangement links TRBV28 to TRBJ2-7; D is unclear. The germline CDR1 and CDR2 sequences are MDHEN and SYDVKM. This CDR3 contains 13 residues. The ends were cut back, 3 bases at V and 0 bases at J, with 6 bases in the middle. The CDR3, as DNA: TGTGCCAGCAGTTTGGCAGACTCCTACGAGCAGTACTTC. Its protein product is CASSLADSYEQYF.